Presented here are 18 T cell receptor beta chains from one specimen sequenced in a study of cytomegalovirus exposure and HLA in healthy donors. Generated by immunoSEQ multiplex PCR, the TCRdb table keeps only in-frame clones and is missing some. This table holds about 44,000 clones, 90% to 95% found once. The sequenced material came from PBMCs. The source is a woman aged 18-30 years in good health and CMV-seronegative.

The V and J genes are TRBV7-3 and TRBJ1-1; D remains unclear. Germline V CDR1 and CDR2: SGHTA, FQGTGA. Trimming pared 2 bases from V and 8 bases from J, leaving 12 bases between. The CDR3 loop spans 13 amino acids. The CDR3 sequence is CASSLYPGREAFF. The DNA of the CDR3 is TGTGCCAGCAGCTTATATCCCGGGAGGGAAGCTTTCTTT.

V gene TRBV5-1 combines with J gene TRBJ2-5; no clear D. This CDR3 is 11 amino acids long. V lost 4 bases, J lost 5 bases, and 6 bases lay in between. Germline loops: CDR1 SGHRS, CDR2 YFSETQ. CDR3 in amino acids: CASSHGETQYF. CDR3 nucleotide sequence: TGCGCCAGCAGCCACGGGGAGACCCAGTACTTC. Looking up the rest from reference TRBV5-1 and TRBJ2-5 gives the full variable domain: KAGVTQTPRYLIKTRGQQVTLSCSPISGHRSVSWYQQTPGQGLQFLFEYFSETQRNKGNFPGRFSGRQFSNSRSEMNVSTLELGDSALYLCASSHGETQYFGPGTRLLVL.

The V gene is TRBV14, the J gene TRBJ2-1, with 10 bases aligning to TRBD2. The CDR3 covers 16 residues. Germline CDR1 and CDR2: SGHDN and FVKESK. V lost 2 bases, J lost 7 bases, and 8 bases stayed unmatched. The chain's CDR3 is CASSQSGFSGGNEQFF. For the CDR3, the DNA is TGTGCCAGCAGCCAAAGTGGGTTTAGCGGGGGGAATGAGCAGTTCTTC. Drawing the rest from reference TRBV14 and TRBJ2-1, the complete variable domain is EAGVTQFPSHSVIEKGQTVTLRCDPISGHDNLYWYRRVMGKEIKFLLHFVKESKQDESGMPNNRFLAERTGGTYSTLKVQPAELEDSGVYFCASSQSGFSGGNEQFFGPGTRLTVL.

The V call is TRBV19, the J call TRBJ2-3; D call uncertain. V lost 3 bases and J lost 6, with 10 bases in between. The CDR3 runs to 13 residues. Per germline, CDR1 LNHDA and CDR2 SQIVND (reference sequence). CDR3 sequence (DNA): TGTGCCAGTAGTATCTTGGAGATGGATACGCAGTATTTT. This gives the protein CASSILEMDTQYF.

The rearrangement links TRBV6-1 to TRBJ2-5; the D gene is possibly TRBD1 (6 bases). Deletions cut 3 bases from V and 6 bases from J, with 14 bases between. Germline-derived CDR1 and CDR2 are MNHNS and SASEGT. The CDR3 is 14 residues long. The CDR3 DNA sequence: TGTGCCAGCAGTGATTTTCCAGGGGAAAAGACCCAGTACTTC. Translated: CASSDFPGEKTQYF.

V is TRBV19 and J is TRBJ1-1; 9 nucleotides agree with TRBD1. Germline V gives CDR1 LNHDA, CDR2 SQIVND (reference sequence). This CDR3 has 17 residues. With V trimmed by 7 bases and J by 7 bases, 19 bases remained unmatched. The CDR3 nucleotides read TGTGCCAGTACAAAAACCACTCGGGGACAGGGTAGGGGTGAAGCTTTCTTT. It translates to CASTKTTRGQGRGEAFF.

The chain employs TRBV2 and TRBJ1-1; maybe TRBD1 (5 bases). Deletions cut 5 bases from V and 6 bases from J, with 16 bases between. Germline lookup yields CDR1 SNHLY and CDR2 FYNNEI. The CDR3 totals 14 residues. This chain's CDR3 is CASSLETSGAEAFF. CDR3 sequence (DNA): TGTGCCAGCAGTTTGGAAACTTCGGGGGCTGAAGCTTTCTTT.

V gene TRBV18 combines with J gene TRBJ2-1; 7 bases map to TRBD2. V lost 2 bases and J lost 2; bases outside the gene matches: 6. Germline V gene data show CDR1 as KGHSH and CDR2 as LQKENI. CDR3 size: 16 residues. This chain's CDR3 is CASSPGNAGAYNEQFF. DNA for the CDR3: TGTGCCAGCTCACCAGGTAATGCGGGAGCCTACAATGAGCAGTTCTTC.

V is TRBV10-2 and J is TRBJ2-3; TRBD2 matches 8 bases. CDR3 length: 12 amino acids. Losses at the gene ends were 6 bases for V and 9 bases for J; bases not matched to a gene: 5. Germline V gives CDR1 WSHSY, CDR2 SAAADI. CDR3 DNA: TGCGCCAGCAGAGCGGGAGAAGGAACGCAGTATTTT. It encodes CASRAGEGTQYF.

This chain connects TRBV7-6 to TRBJ2-1, with D possibly matching TRBD2 (6 bases). CDR1 and CDR2 (germline): SGHVS, FNYEAQ. Trimming shortened V by 1 base and J by 9 bases, and 16 bases separated the two germline ends. This CDR3 spans 15 amino acids. As DNA, the CDR3 is TGTGCCAGCAGCTTAGGCCCCTCTCGGGGGACTGAGCAGTTCTTC. It specifies CASSLGPSRGTEQFF.

The chain employs TRBV10-1 and TRBJ2-7; TRBD2 matches 8 bases. Unmatched junction bases numbered 11, after V lost 7 bases and J lost 0 bases. Germline loops: CDR1 WNHNN, CDR2 SYGVQD (reference sequence). The CDR3 is 16 amino acids. The CDR3 is CASNPWERGSSYEQYF. DNA of the CDR3: TGCGCCAGCAACCCCTGGGAGCGGGGGAGCTCCTACGAGCAGTACTTC.

The chain carries TRBV15 and TRBJ2-1; 12 bases agree with TRBD2. Germline V gives CDR1 LNHNV, CDR2 YYDKDF (reference sequence). The V gene end was trimmed by 5 bases and the J gene end by 1 base; junction bases not matched to a gene: 3. This CDR3 spans 16 amino acids. CDR3 amino acids: CATSPGTSGSYNEQFF. CDR3 coding DNA: TGTGCCACCAGCCCTGGGACTAGCGGGTCCTACAATGAGCAGTTCTTC. Supplemented by reference TRBV15 and TRBJ2-1, the full variable domain reads DAMVIQNPRYQVTQFGKPVTLSCSQTLNHNVMYWYQQKSSQAPKLLFHYYDKDFNNEADTPDNFQSRRPNTSFCFLDIRSPGLGDTAMYLCATSPGTSGSYNEQFFGPGTRLTVL.

This chain links TRBV25-1 with TRBJ1-1; D possibly corresponds to TRBD1 (6 bases). The V gene's germline CDR1 is MGHDK and CDR2 SYGVNS. The CDR3 is 14 amino acids. V dropped 2 bases and J dropped 5 bases, with 12 bases sitting between them. CDR3 DNA sequence: TGTGCCAGCAGTGAAATGGAACAGGGAACTGAAGCTTTCTTT. It translates to CASSEMEQGTEAFF.

The table lists this clone with a few counts. The rearrangement joins TRBV5-6 to TRBJ1-2; the D gene is possibly TRBD1 (5 bases). Trimming removed 4 bases from V and 4 bases from J, with 14 bases in between. CDR1 and CDR2 (germline): SGHDT, YYEEEE. The CDR3 has 14 residues. The CDR3 sequence: CASSHGGVPYGYTF. The DNA of the CDR3 is TGTGCCAGCAGCCATGGGGGGGTGCCCTATGGCTACACCTTC.

The V gene is TRBV2, the J gene TRBJ1-5, with TRBD1 as a possible D gene (6 bases). The CDR3 is 15 amino acids. The germline V gene encodes CDR1 SNHLY and CDR2 FYNNEI. Trimming took 7 bases from V and 0 from J, leaving 13 bases between them. The chain's CDR3 is CASKFEQGSNQPQHF. The DNA for the CDR3 is TGTGCCAGCAAGTTTGAACAGGGTAGCAATCAGCCCCAGCATTTT.

The chain recombines TRBV6-5 with TRBJ1-1, with D tentatively TRBD1 (5 bases). Germline assignment: CDR1 MNHEY and CDR2 SVGAGI. V lost 2 bases to trimming and J lost 1 base, with 8 bases between them. The CDR3 extends over 14 amino acids. CDR3 nucleotide sequence: TGTGCCAGCAGTTACCTTACAGGGAACACTGAAGCTTTCTTT. It encodes CASSYLTGNTEAFF.

The chain combines TRBV18 with TRBJ2-2; no reliable D call. Trimming removed 0 bases at V and 1 base at J, with 6 bases between. There are 15 residues in the CDR3. In germline, CDR1 is KGHSH, CDR2 LQKENI. CDR3 bases: TGTGCCAGCTCACCACCGGTCGGGAACACCGGGGAGCTGTTTTTT. Amino acids: CASSPPVGNTGELFF.

This chain links TRBV27 with TRBJ2-7; TRBD2 aligns across 7 bases. The germline V gene has CDR1 MNHEY and CDR2 SMNVEV (reference sequence). The CDR3 runs 15 residues. Trimming removed 4 bases from V and 7 bases from J; junction bases left unmatched: 13. This CDR3 is CASSSRRRGYLEQYF. As DNA, the CDR3 is TGTGCCAGCAGTTCCCGACGGCGGGGGTATTTAGAGCAGTACTTC.